This T cell receptor (beta chain) came from a study of vaccination effects on CD4 cells after COVID-19. Whole-study results and caveats: In the late period after vaccination, infection- and vaccine-induced clones contracted markedly. From healthy vaccinees, only 1 of 255 vaccine-induced clones also reacted to common cold coronaviruses.

Comment on this clone: Its antigen is unknown.

Clones were read by immunoSEQ multiplex PCR, and TCRdb kept only the in-frame ones, dropping some. The sample lists 68,000 or so clones, roughly 80% occurring once. In the ViraFEST assay, antigen-specific CD4+ clonotypes were identified by expansion after peptide-pool stimulation. Following 10 days of culture, CD4+ T cells were isolated. Testing of the vaccine recipients showed negative nucleocapsid antibodies and no prior SARS-CoV-2 infection. Fresh IL-2-containing medium replaced half the medium on days 3 and 7. CDR3 length: 18 residues. Germline V lookup: CDR1 SGHRS, CDR2 YFSETQ. V was shortened by 0 bases and J by 7 bases, with 20 bases between the two germline ends.

The TCR was taken from a human donor who received a COVID-19 vaccine. The chain recombines TRBV5-1 with TRBJ1-6; D is undetermined. The source was CD4+ T cells from PBMCs cultured with SARS-CoV-2 spike peptides, collected before COVID-19 vaccination. The DNA of the CDR3 is TGCGCCAGCAGCTTGGAATCGAGGCGATATGGCCAGAATTCACCCCTCCACTTT. Protein: CASSLESRRYGQNSPLHF. Combining the CDR3 with reference TRBV5-1 and TRBJ1-6 gives the whole variable domain KAGVTQTPRYLIKTRGQQVTLSCSPISGHRSVSWYQQTPGQGLQFLFEYFSETQRNKGNFPGRFSGRQFSNSRSEMNVSTLELGDSALYLCASSLESRRYGQNSPLHFGNGTRLTVT.